This T cell receptor (beta chain) is drawn from a study of beta chain features in type 1 diabetes (dated by TCRdb to between 2017 and 2018). As for the study more broadly: Mean age, gender distribution, total cell number and subset yield were not different between patients and healthy donors. A total of under 140,000,000 sorted cells were examined across all samples, and the number of cells per subset was strongly correlated with RNA yield. The study compared TCRB repertoires of sorted circulating CD4+ T cell subsets between recently diagnosed type 1 diabetes patients and matched healthy donors. Naive and central memory subsets were obtained from all 30 or so donors, but regulatory and stem cell-like memory subsets were isolated from only 8 patients and 8 healthy donors. The full study reports these points: PCR may preferentially amplify shorter templates, but because patient and control samples were amplified and corrected together, any resulting skew would affect both groups equally. In all four CD4+ subsets, TCRB CDR3 length was moderately but significantly shorter in type 1 diabetes patients. Fewer insertions and more nucleotide deletions at VDJ recombination sites were observed in patients with type 1 diabetes, implying thymic rearrangement abnormalities. Because cDNA was sequenced instead of genomic DNA, highly expressing activated cells could be over-represented, though the groups showed no difference in activation or CD3 levels. Naive, central memory and regulatory TCRB repertoires appeared to be more alike among patients than among healthy donors. HLA sub-analyses involved small numbers of individuals, so any influence of HLA type on TCRB rearrangement remained unresolved.

The germline V gene encodes CDR1 MNHEY and CDR2 SMNVEV (reference sequence). The CDR3 runs 15 amino acids, cysteine and phenylalanine included. Only the CDR3 DNA stays, 45 bases, in frame from base 1. V gives up 6 bases and J gives up 0 bases, and the segment between their germline ends measures 9 bases. The entire amount of isolated RNA was reverse transcribed using the High Capacity cDNA Reverse Transcription Kit, so the sequenced TCRB transcripts were expressed ones. Stem cell-like memory T cell samples underwent survey-depth immunoSEQ sequencing, averaging about 910,000 total reads per sample. After sorted cells were lysed in RLT buffer, RNA was extracted with DNase-treated RNeasy Micro or Mini kits, with the choice depending on cell number. To prevent cross-contamination, every cell subset was processed on its own, while patient and healthy donor samples were processed together. The immunoSEQ multiplex PCR was used to amplify TCRB sequences from cDNA, yielding 87-bp fragments that span the CDR3 region. Sequencing of the amplicons was done on the Illumina HiSeq platform. The paper's data handling went like this. Synthetic template baselines were used to correct PCR bias computationally, reads within Hamming distance 2 were collapsed, and singletons that could not be merged were discarded. Reads were aligned to IMGT to assign V, D and J genes, CDR3 length, and insertions or deletions at six rearrangement sites. Within each subset, clonotype counts were normalized to sorted cell number, and only after that were true diversity and Gini coefficients computed with the tcR R package. Repertoire sharing was quantified using the overlap coefficient calculated on TCRB nucleotide sequences. Imported from immuneACCESS, the table was reduced by TCRdb to in-frame sequences with V and J called. These copies leave out some clones; in studies compared against another copy, an unresolved V gene accounts for under half, and the cause of the remainder is not known. That table is the source of V, J and clone size, and D and trimming were worked out from the DNA. In all, the sample holds about 15,000 clones, and 70% to 80% of those were seen once. The ten top clones hold more than 0.25% of the sample.

This clone was detected a few times. No cognate antigen has been identified for it. Base qualities are not provided; no much larger clone lies one nucleotide away. From each donor, a single peripheral blood sample of around 0.12 L on average was drawn into heparinised tubes. Naive, central memory, regulatory and stem cell-like memory CD4+ T cells were sorted on a BD FACSAria II using a panel including CD45RO, CCR7, CD25, CD127, CD95 and CD27. Purity was above 95% for every sorted population. Right away, PBMCs were isolated by Lymphoprep density gradient centrifugation and were stained directly, with no culture step. So that batch effects would be minimized, each experiment stained and sorted samples in pairs, pairing one healthy donor with one patient.

The sequencing sample was made of stem cell memory CD4+ T cells from blood. The cell subset or site label, as the study defines it: stem cell-like memory CD4+ T cells. The chain is assembled from TRBV27 and TRBJ2-6, with the D gene call left open. The source of this sequence is a woman under 30 with type 1 diabetes. Here the CDR3 is given as CASSPLFSGANVLTF. The DNA sequence reads TGTGCCAGCAGCCCCCTATTCTCTGGGGCCAACGTCCTGACTTTC.